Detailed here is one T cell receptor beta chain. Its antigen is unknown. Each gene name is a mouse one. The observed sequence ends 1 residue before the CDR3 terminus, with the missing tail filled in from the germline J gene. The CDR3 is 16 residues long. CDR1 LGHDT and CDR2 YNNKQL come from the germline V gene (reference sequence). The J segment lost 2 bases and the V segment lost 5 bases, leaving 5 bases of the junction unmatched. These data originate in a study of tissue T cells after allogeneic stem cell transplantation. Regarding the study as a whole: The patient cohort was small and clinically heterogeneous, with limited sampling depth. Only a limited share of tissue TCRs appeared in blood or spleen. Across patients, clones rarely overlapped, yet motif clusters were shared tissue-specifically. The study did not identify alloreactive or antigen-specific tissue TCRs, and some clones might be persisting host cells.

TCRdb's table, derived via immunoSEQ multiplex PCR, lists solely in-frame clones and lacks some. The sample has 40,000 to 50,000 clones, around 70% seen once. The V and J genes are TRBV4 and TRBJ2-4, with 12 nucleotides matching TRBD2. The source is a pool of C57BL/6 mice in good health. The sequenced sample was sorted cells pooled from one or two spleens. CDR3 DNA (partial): TGTGCCAGCAGCCTAGGGACTGGGGGGTATCAAAACACCTTGTAC. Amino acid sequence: CASSLGTGGYQNTLY. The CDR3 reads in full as CASSLGTGGYQNTLYF.